This T cell receptor beta chain was documented in a study of shared clonotypes between healthy human individuals. Naive CD8 cells lacked CD45RO and underwent positive selection for CCR7, leaving out terminally differentiated effector memory CD45RA+ cells. This CDR3 has 13 residues. Trimming removed 2 bases from V and 7 bases from J, with 11 bases in between. Per the germline V gene, CDR1 is MNHEY and CDR2 is SVGAGI. Produced via immunoSEQ multiplex PCR; TCRdb's table is partial and in-frame only. The table records around 2,000,000 clones, about 95% of them present only once. The V and J genes are TRBV6-5 and TRBJ1-1; D is possibly TRBD1 (5 bases). Sequencing input: naive CD8+ T cells sorted from blood. This clonotype originated in a man aged 18 to 29 in good health. CDR3 sequence: CASSYLGGIEAFF. In DNA form, the CDR3 reads TGTGCCAGCAGTTACCTCGGGGGTATTGAAGCTTTCTTT.